These 27 T cell receptor beta chains were sequenced from one sample in a study of OX40 agonist ivuxolimab in advanced cancers. Repertoires were generated with immunoSEQ multiplex PCR, while TCRdb's copy carries only in-frame clones and drops some. The sample has about 68,000 clones, 75% to 85% seen once. The sample consisted of CD4+ or CD8+ T cells sorted from blood, taken in a trial of the OX40 agonist ivuxolimab. These receptors all stem from an adult with an advanced solid tumor such as melanoma, head and neck, liver or kidney cancer.

This clone occurred a few times. The CDR3 reads CASSQEEGLPAFF. The CDR3 region has the DNA TGTGCCAGCAGCCAAGAAGAAGGATTACCAGCTTTCTTT. The chain recombines TRBV4-2 with TRBJ1-1; D is unresolved. Germline CDR1 and CDR2: LGHNA and YNFKEQ. The CDR3 spans 13 residues. Trimming cost V 0 bases and J 10 bases, with 12 bases left between them.

A note on this clone: Compared with germline, one end of the junction differs, possibly owing to a read error. The V gene is TRBV9, the J gene TRBJ2-1, with 11 bases aligning to TRBD2. The CDR3 contains 19 residues. The germline gives CDR1 SGDLS, CDR2 YYNGEE. For the CDR3, the DNA is TGTGCCAGCAGCCAGCGAGGGCTAGCGGGAGGCGATGCCTACGATGAGCAGTTCTTC. The encoded protein is CASSQRGLAGGDAYDEQFF.

The sample holds one count of this clone. This chain links TRBV9 with TRBJ2-2; 7 nucleotides agree with TRBD2. J lost 1 base, V lost 0 bases, and 6 bases had no gene match. CDR1 is SGDLS and CDR2 is YYNGEE in the germline V gene. The CDR3 runs to 17 residues. CDR3 nucleotide sequence: TGTGCCAGCAGCGTAGGGGCGGGAGAGATGAACACCGGGGAGCTGTTTTTT. Its protein is CASSVGAGEMNTGELFF.

The chain couples TRBV19 to TRBJ1-1; a weak D match, TRBD1 (5 bases). The germline V gene encodes CDR1 LNHDA and CDR2 SQIVND (reference sequence). The CDR3 loop spans 15 amino acids. Trimming left V 4 bases short and J 7 bases short, with 19 bases between. The CDR3 DNA is TGTGCCAGTAGTAAGTGGAGAGAAGGGGCGGATGAAGCTTTCTTT. Its translation: CASSKWREGADEAFF.

This chain joins TRBV19 and TRBJ2-5; D might be TRBD2 (6 bases). CDR3 length equals 15 residues. The germline V and J ends were trimmed by 5 bases and 5 bases, with 18 bases remaining between them. CDR1 and CDR2 from the germline V gene are LNHDA and SQIVND (reference sequence). CDR3 amino acids: CASSRRRGSGETQYF. The CDR3 DNA follows: TGTGCCAGTAGTCGGCGGAGGGGCAGTGGGGAGACCCAGTACTTC.

J is TRBJ1-2 and V is TRBV6-6, with 7 bases fitting TRBD1. Germline assignment: CDR1 MNHNY and CDR2 SVGAGI (reference sequence). V lost 5 bases, J lost 2 bases, and 5 bases stayed unmatched. This CDR3 has 14 amino acids. In DNA, the CDR3 is TGTGCCAGCAGTCGGCCGGGACAGAACTATGGCTACACCTTC. It codes for CASSRPGQNYGYTF.

The CDR3 sequence: CASSLAGSGGNTDTQYF. DNA of the CDR3: TGTGCCAGCAGCTTGGCGGGGTCGGGCGGAAACACAGATACGCAGTATTTT. This rearrangement joins TRBV5-4 to TRBJ2-3, with D possibly being TRBD2 (5 bases). Germline V gene data show CDR1 as SGHNT and CDR2 as YYREEE (reference sequence). The ends were cut back, 0 bases at V and 2 bases at J, with 16 bases in the middle. This CDR3 region has 17 residues.

CDR3 bases: TGTGCCAGCAGCTCGATGACAGCATACTATGGCTACACCTTC. It codes for CASSSMTAYYGYTF. The V and J genes are TRBV5-5 and TRBJ1-2, with D possibly matching TRBD1 (5 bases). Germline lookup yields CDR1 SGHKS and CDR2 YYEKEE (reference sequence). V was cut by 3 bases and J by 3 bases, with 12 bases left in between. This CDR3 spans 14 amino acids.

The chain combines TRBV11-3 with TRBJ2-2, with 8 bases fitting TRBD2. After removal of 3 bases from V and 1 base from J, the junction contained 4 bases not matched to a gene. Germline loops: CDR1 SGHNT, CDR2 YENEEA. The CDR3 has 16 amino acids. The CDR3 DNA is TGTGCCAGCAGCTTTGCGCTAGCGGGGAACACCGGGGAGCTGTTTTTT. Its protein is CASSFALAGNTGELFF.

V gene TRBV29-1 combines with J gene TRBJ2-3; D might be TRBD1 (6 bases). There are 14 residues in the CDR3. Germline V gene data show CDR1 as SQVTM and CDR2 as ANQGSEA. CDR3 loop: CSAKLDRSTDTQYF. The CDR3, as DNA: TGCAGTGCCAAATTGGACAGAAGCACAGATACGCAGTATTTT.

The chain links TRBV10-3 to TRBJ2-7; no reliable D call. Germline values: CDR1 ENHRY, CDR2 SYGVKD. The CDR3 extends over 13 amino acids. The V end was cut by 9 bases, the J end by 0 bases, with 12 bases between. The CDR3 nucleotides are TGTGCCATAGGGCAGACCGACTCCTACGAGCAGTACTTC. Its translation is CAIGQTDSYEQYF.

J is TRBJ2-2 and V is TRBV10-1, with D possibly matching TRBD1 (6 bases). The germline V and J ends were trimmed by 6 bases and 7 bases, with 9 bases remaining between them. Germline V gene data show CDR1 as WNHNN and CDR2 as SYGVQD (reference sequence). The CDR3 runs 12 residues. The CDR3 reads CASSNRVGELFF. The DNA of the CDR3 is TGCGCCAGCAGCAACAGGGTCGGGGAGCTGTTTTTT.

J is TRBJ2-5 and V is TRBV5-1; D is unclear. The CDR3 has 14 amino acids. Trimming removed 0 bases from V and 5 bases from J, with 11 bases in between. The germline V gene encodes CDR1 SGHRS and CDR2 YFSETQ. The DNA for the CDR3 is TGCGCCAGCAGCTTGGGGACCGGGCGTGAGACCCAGTACTTC. It translates to CASSLGTGRETQYF.

The chain recombines TRBV28 with TRBJ2-7, with TRBD2 identical over 9 bases. The length of the CDR3 is 16 residues. After removal of 5 bases from V and 1 base from J, the junction contained 9 bases not matched to a gene. Germline CDR1 is MDHEN and CDR2 is SYDVKM. The CDR3 DNA follows: TGTGCCAGCAGTCCGCCGGGGCGGGAGGGTTCCTACGAGCAGTACTTC. Its translation is CASSPPGREGSYEQYF.

The chain couples TRBV5-6 to TRBJ2-5; TRBD1 matches 11 bases. CDR1 is SGHDT, CDR2 YYEEEE, per germline. The CDR3 has 17 residues. The V gene end was trimmed by 2 bases and the J gene end by 4 bases; junction bases not matched to a gene: 10. The CDR3 nucleotides read TGTGCCAGCAGCTTCGACACCGGGACAGGGGGATCAGAGACCCAGTACTTC. Translated: CASSFDTGTGGSETQYF.

The J gene is TRBJ2-7, the V gene TRBV5-4, with 11 bases matching TRBD2. Germline-derived CDR1 and CDR2 are SGHNT and YYREEE (reference sequence). The CDR3 is made up of 16 amino acids. V trimming: 1 base; J trimming: 2 bases; junction bases outside the gene matches: 5. CDR3: CASSLSTSGGPYEQYF. For the CDR3, the DNA is TGTGCCAGCAGCTTGAGTACTAGCGGGGGTCCCTACGAGCAGTACTTC.

A single count supports this clone. CDR3 region: CASSHSGKRSDTQYF. CDR3 in DNA: TGCGCCAGCAGCCACAGCGGGAAAAGATCAGATACGCAGTATTTT. The chain links TRBV4-3 to TRBJ2-3, with TRBD2 identical over 7 bases. The germline V gene encodes CDR1 LGHNA and CDR2 YSLEER. The CDR3 extends over 15 amino acids. The ends lost 3 bases at V and 4 bases at J; junction bases unmatched: 7.

A single count supports this clone. The chain joins TRBV7-2 to TRBJ2-5; D might be TRBD1 (5 bases). Germline loops: CDR1 SGHTA, CDR2 FQGNSA. The CDR3 is 15 amino acids. V was clipped by 5 bases and J by 5 bases, with 18 bases between them. The CDR3 DNA follows: TGTGCCAGCAGCCCCACAGGCCCCCTGGGGGAGACCCAGTACTTC. Amino acids: CASSPTGPLGETQYF.

V usage is TRBV4-1 and J usage is TRBJ2-3, with TRBD2 as a possible D gene (6 bases). Trimming cost V 1 base and J 2 bases, with 16 bases left between them. The CDR3 spans 17 residues. Per the germline V gene, CDR1 is MGHRA and CDR2 is YSYEKL. The CDR3 here is CASSQGRGALNTDTQYF. The CDR3 coding sequence is TGCGCCAGCAGCCAAGGGAGGGGCGCCCTAAACACAGATACGCAGTATTTT.

The chain combines TRBV11-2 with TRBJ2-5; D not certain. V lost 3 bases and J 3 bases, leaving 5 bases between the germline ends. Per the germline V gene, CDR1 is SGHAT and CDR2 is FQNNGV. There are 12 residues in the CDR3. The CDR3 coding sequence is TGTGCCAGCAGCTTTTTTGAAGAGACCCAGTACTTC. It is translated as CASSFFEETQYF.

The chain couples TRBV13 to TRBJ2-5; D is unclear. V shed 2 bases and J shed 2 bases, with 9 bases lying between them. This CDR3 has 14 residues. The germline V gene has CDR1 PRHDT and CDR2 FYEKMQ (reference sequence). CDR3 nucleotide sequence: TGTGCCAGCAGCTTACGACCCGAACAAGAGACCCAGTACTTC. Translation: CASSLRPEQETQYF.

This clone was observed a handful of times. CDR3 in amino acids: CASSSLAGGGEQYF. The CDR3 DNA sequence: TGTGCCAGCAGTTCTCTAGCGGGAGGGGGCGAGCAGTACTTC. V is TRBV6-5 and J is TRBJ2-7; 12 bases map to TRBD2. Germline-derived CDR1 and CDR2 are MNHEY and SVGAGI. V gave up 4 bases and J gave up 6 bases; unmatched junction bases: 4. CDR3 length: 14 amino acids.

The chain carries TRBV7-3 and TRBJ2-3; possibly TRBD2 for D (5 bases). Germline V lookup: CDR1 SGHTA, CDR2 FQGTGA. The length of the CDR3 is 16 residues. Trimming took off 3 bases at V and 4 bases at J, with 17 bases between the two ends. CDR3 sequence (DNA): TGTGCCAGCAGCTTTTCCCCGGGGTCGGGCGCAGATACGCAGTATTTT. Translated, it gives CASSFSPGSGADTQYF.

The chain links TRBV4-3 to TRBJ2-3, with D perhaps matching TRBD2 (5 bases). CDR3 length: 20 amino acids. Germline loops: CDR1 LGHNA, CDR2 YSLEER. Trimming cost V 1 base and J 2 bases, with 25 bases left between them. The CDR3, as DNA: TGCGCCAGCAGCCAAGGTCTGGGTGGGAGAGGAAAAGGCCACACAGATACGCAGTATTTT. It is translated as CASSQGLGGRGKGHTDTQYF.

V is TRBV5-1 and J is TRBJ2-7; D remains unclear. Per the germline V gene, CDR1 is SGHRS and CDR2 is YFSETQ. Trimming removed 1 base at V and 0 bases at J, with 8 bases between. This CDR3 has 14 amino acids. CDR3 amino acids: CASSLRTASYEQYF. CDR3 nucleotides: TGCGCCAGCAGCTTGAGAACTGCCTCCTACGAGCAGTACTTC.

CDR3 region: CASSAGQGLNTGELFF. The CDR3 nucleotides are TGTGCCAGCTCGGCCGGACAGGGACTGAACACCGGGGAGCTGTTTTTT. This chain links TRBV18 with TRBJ2-2, with 8 bases aligning to TRBD1. There are 16 residues in the CDR3. Per germline, CDR1 KGHSH and CDR2 LQKENI. V lost 6 bases to trimming and J lost 1 base; unmatched junction nucleotides: 7.

The chain recombines TRBV5-4 with TRBJ1-4; D remains ambiguous. Germline lookup yields CDR1 SGHNT and CDR2 YYREEE (reference sequence). The CDR3 covers 15 residues. V was clipped by 0 bases and J by 5 bases, with 11 bases between them. Here the CDR3 DNA reads TGTGCCAGCAGCTTGGTCGGGGAAGGGAATGAAAAACTGTTTTTT. Translated, it gives CASSLVGEGNEKLFF. The full variable domain, completed using reference TRBV5-4 and TRBJ1-4, is ETGVTQSPTHLIKTRGQQVTLRCSSQSGHNTVSWYQQALGQGPQFIFQYYREEENGRGNFPPRFSGLQFPNYSSELNVNALELDDSALYLCASSLVGEGNEKLFFGSGTQLSVL.